This is a list of T cell receptor beta chains from one sample in a study of beta chain features in type 1 diabetes. TCRdb's copy holds only in-frame clones and misses some; the assay was immunoSEQ multiplex PCR. The sample has about 220,000 clones; 11% are singletons. Sequencing was performed on central memory CD4+ T cells from blood. Receptors were obtained from a man in his late teens or twenties in good health. Both conserved end residues are part of each CDR3. D genes are given only for firm matches. Rows give clone size only sometimes, using once, few, many, or a class for an expanded clone.

V	J	D	size	DNA	CDR3
TRBV5-1	TRBJ2-1	.	.	TGCGCCAGCAGTTCAGCTTACAATGAGCAGTTCTTC	CASSSAYNEQFF
TRBV7-9	TRBJ2-5	TRBD2	.	TGTGCCAGCAGCTGGACTAGCGGGAGTAAGCAAGAGACCCAGTACTTC	CASSWTSGSKQETQYF
TRBV18	TRBJ2-5	TRBD1	.	TGTGCCAGCTCACCCCGGACAGGGGAAGAGAGGACCCAGTACTTC	CASSPRTGEERTQYF
TRBV27	TRBJ2-6	.	.	TGTGCCAGCAGTTTATTCGGTCAGGGCGCCTACTCTGGGGCCAACGTCCTGACTTTC	CASSLFGQGAYSGANVLTF
TRBV29-1	TRBJ2-1	TRBD1	.	TGCAGCTCTGGACAGGGGCTGAGTGAGCAGTTCTTC	CSSGQGLSEQFF
TRBV4-3	TRBJ2-3	.	few	TGCGCCAGCAGCCAGTCGAAGTGGGATACGCAGTATTTT	CASSQSKWDTQYF
TRBV30	TRBJ2-5	.	.	TGTGCCTGGAGTGACCATAGCAGGTACCAAGAGACCCAGTACTTC	CAWSDHSRYQETQYF
TRBV29-1	TRBJ2-3	TRBD2	.	TGCAGCGTTGAATTCCTAGCGGGCGGGGTAACAGATACGCAGTATTTT	CSVEFLAGGVTDTQYF
TRBV19	TRBJ2-7	.	many	TGTGCCAGTCCCAGTGAACCTTTTAATTACGAGCAGTACTTC	CASPSEPFNYEQYF
TRBV14	TRBJ2-3	.	.	TGTGCCAGCAGCCAAGGTAGTACAGATACGCAGTATTTT	CASSQGSTDTQYF
TRBV7-9	TRBJ1-1	TRBD1	.	TGTGCCAGCAGCGTATCCGGGACAGGGTCCCAAGCTTTCTTT	CASSVSGTGSQAFF
TRBV10-3	TRBJ2-3	.	few	TGTGCCATTGGGCTGGGAGATACGCAGTATTTT	CAIGLGDTQYF
TRBV14	TRBJ2-1	.	few	TGTGCCAGCAGCCGGGATCGGCGACAACCAAAGTTCTTC	CASSRDRRQPKFF
TRBV7-2	TRBJ2-5	.	few	TGTGCCAGCAGCTTAGACGCGACTACAGGGGAGACCCAGTACTTC	CASSLDATTGETQYF
TRBV7-9	TRBJ2-5	TRBD2	.	TGTGCCAGCAGCGAGCAGGGACTAGCGGGAGAGACCCAGTACTTC	CASSEQGLAGETQYF
TRBV2	TRBJ2-7	TRBD1	.	TGTGCCAGCAGGACGGGGACAGGGTCCTACGAGCAGTACTTC	CASRTGTGSYEQYF